The 6 T cell receptor beta chains listed next were all sequenced from one sample in a study of blood T cell repertoires in COVID-19. The protocol was immunoSEQ multiplex PCR, while the TCRdb copy is restricted to in-frame clones and leaves out a portion. The repertoire consists of about 410,000 clones, with 70% to 90% occurring once and the leading ten covering more than 1.4%. Sequencing was done on a sample of peripheral blood. The receptors originated from a woman in her twenties or thirties with active or convalescent COVID-19.

The V gene is TRBV20-1, the J gene TRBJ2-7; no reliable D call. Germline CDR1 is DFQATT and CDR2 is SNEGSKA (reference sequence). This CDR3 is built from 13 residues. V shed 3 bases and J shed 0 bases, with 9 bases lying between them. DNA for the CDR3: TGCAGTGCTAGTTTGGGCCGCTCCTACGAGCAGTACTTC. The encoded protein is CSASLGRSYEQYF.

CDR3 DNA: TGTGCCAGCAGCACTCAACTAGCGGGTATCAACAATGAGCAGTTCTTC. Amino acid sequence: CASSTQLAGINNEQFF. V usage is TRBV7-9 and J usage is TRBJ2-1; 9 bases agree with TRBD2. The V gene end was trimmed by 5 bases and the J gene end by 5 bases; junction bases not matched to a gene: 10. The CDR3 is 16 amino acids. Germline CDR1 SEHNR, CDR2 FQNEAQ (reference sequence).

This clone was seen a few times. V usage is TRBV18 and J usage is TRBJ1-5; D remains unclear. Trimming pared 0 bases from V and 4 bases from J, leaving 16 bases between. The CDR3 consists of 17 residues. Germline V lookup: CDR1 KGHSH, CDR2 LQKENI. The CDR3 DNA sequence: TGTGCCAGCTCACCACCGTCCAGGCACCCATTTAATCAGCCCCAGCATTTT. The encoded protein is CASSPPSRHPFNQPQHF.

The J gene is TRBJ2-3, the V gene TRBV2; D is unresolved. Germline V lookup: CDR1 SNHLY, CDR2 FYNNEI. Trimming pared 7 bases from V and 4 bases from J, leaving 12 bases between. The CDR3 covers 13 residues. CDR3 region: CASTSGRADTQYF. CDR3 DNA sequence: TGTGCCAGCACATCCGGTCGGGCAGATACGCAGTATTTT.

The rearrangement joins TRBV15 to TRBJ1-2, with D unresolved. V was cut by 0 bases and J by 4 bases, with 6 bases left in between. From germline, CDR1 is LNHNV and CDR2 YYDKDF (reference sequence). The CDR3 totals 13 residues. CDR3 residues: CATSREGSYGYTF. CDR3 coding DNA: TGTGCCACCAGCAGAGAGGGCAGCTATGGCTACACCTTC.

This chain connects TRBV6-5 to TRBJ1-5; TRBD1 might be the D (6 bases). This CDR3 comprises 14 residues. Germline V CDR1 and CDR2: MNHEY, SVGAGI. The V end lost 7 bases, the J end lost 3 bases, and 13 bases lay between the germline ends. CDR3 sequence: CASTSTGNNQPQHF. CDR3 sequence (DNA): TGTGCCAGCACCTCTACAGGGAACAATCAGCCCCAGCATTTT.